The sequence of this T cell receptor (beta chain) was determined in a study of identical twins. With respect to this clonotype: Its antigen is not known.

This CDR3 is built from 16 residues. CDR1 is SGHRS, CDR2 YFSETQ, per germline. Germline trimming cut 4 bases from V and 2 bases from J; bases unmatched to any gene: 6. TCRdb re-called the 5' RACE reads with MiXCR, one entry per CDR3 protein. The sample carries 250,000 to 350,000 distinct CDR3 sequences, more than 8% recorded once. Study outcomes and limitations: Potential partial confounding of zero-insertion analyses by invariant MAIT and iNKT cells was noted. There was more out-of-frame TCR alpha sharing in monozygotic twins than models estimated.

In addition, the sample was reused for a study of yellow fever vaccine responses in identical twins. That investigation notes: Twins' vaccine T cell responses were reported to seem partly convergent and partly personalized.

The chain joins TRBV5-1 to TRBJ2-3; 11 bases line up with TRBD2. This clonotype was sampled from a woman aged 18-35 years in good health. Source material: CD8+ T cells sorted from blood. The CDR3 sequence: CASSGTSGGVTDTQYF. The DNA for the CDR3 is TGCGCCAGCAGCGGAACTAGCGGGGGAGTCACAGATACGCAGTATTTT. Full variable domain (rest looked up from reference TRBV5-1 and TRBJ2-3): KAGVTQTPRYLIKTRGQQVTLSCSPISGHRSVSWYQQTPGQGLQFLFEYFSETQRNKGNFPGRFSGRQFSNSRSEMNVSTLELGDSALYLCASSGTSGGVTDTQYFGPGTRLTVL.